The clone carrying this T cell receptor (beta chain) appeared once. The data derive from a study of cytomegalovirus exposure and HLA in healthy donors. The V gene's germline CDR1 is KGHSH and CDR2 LQKENI. The CDR3 extends over 17 amino acids. V was pared by 1 base and J by 0 bases, with 10 bases between. Generated by immunoSEQ multiplex PCR, the TCRdb table keeps only in-frame clones and is missing some. The data show tens of thousands of clones, with approximately 95% seen just once and 3.3% held by the top ten. The sample was PBMCs. This TCR derives from a man between 18 and 35 years old in good health and CMV-seronegative. V gene TRBV18 combines with J gene TRBJ1-6; D uncertain. CDR3 nucleotide sequence: TGTGCCAGCTCACCACTGACTCATAGCTCCTATAATTCACCCCTCCACTTT. Translation gives CASSPLTHSSYNSPLHF.